This T cell receptor beta chain originates from a study of blood T cell repertoires in COVID-19. Overall study: Italy, Spain and the United States were the sources of the convalescent and acute COVID-19 samples.

Across about two dozen US areas, participants ranged in age from about 18 to 90 years. Grouping used clinical history reported by participants in a survey and questionnaire. The protocol was immunoSEQ multiplex PCR, while the TCRdb copy is restricted to in-frame clones and leaves out a portion. The table lists more than 200,000 clones, around 87% of them singletons. With V trimmed by 6 bases and J by 10 bases, 13 bases remained unmatched. CDR3 length equals 15 residues. CDR1 is MDHEN, CDR2 SYDVKM, per germline. The gene calls are TRBV28 and TRBJ1-4; 8 bases are shared with TRBD1. Sample: PBMCs or T cells enriched from blood (not recorded which). This clonotype originated in a woman aged 45 to 65 who had recovered from COVID-19. The CDR3 sequence is CASSPDRGLGRKLFF. The CDR3 DNA reads as TGTGCCAGCAGCCCCGACAGGGGTCTTGGCAGAAAACTGTTTTTT.